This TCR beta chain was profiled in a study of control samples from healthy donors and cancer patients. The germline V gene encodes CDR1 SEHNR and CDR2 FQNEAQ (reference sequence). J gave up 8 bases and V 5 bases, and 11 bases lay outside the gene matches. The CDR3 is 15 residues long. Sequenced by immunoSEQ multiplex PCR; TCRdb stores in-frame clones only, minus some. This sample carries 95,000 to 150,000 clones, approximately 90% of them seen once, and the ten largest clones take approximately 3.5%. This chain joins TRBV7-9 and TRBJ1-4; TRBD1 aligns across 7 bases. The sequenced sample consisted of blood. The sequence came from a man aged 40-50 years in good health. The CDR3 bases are TGTGCCAGCAGCGTTAGTGGGGACAGTGGCGAAAAACTGTTTTTT. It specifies CASSVSGDSGEKLFF.